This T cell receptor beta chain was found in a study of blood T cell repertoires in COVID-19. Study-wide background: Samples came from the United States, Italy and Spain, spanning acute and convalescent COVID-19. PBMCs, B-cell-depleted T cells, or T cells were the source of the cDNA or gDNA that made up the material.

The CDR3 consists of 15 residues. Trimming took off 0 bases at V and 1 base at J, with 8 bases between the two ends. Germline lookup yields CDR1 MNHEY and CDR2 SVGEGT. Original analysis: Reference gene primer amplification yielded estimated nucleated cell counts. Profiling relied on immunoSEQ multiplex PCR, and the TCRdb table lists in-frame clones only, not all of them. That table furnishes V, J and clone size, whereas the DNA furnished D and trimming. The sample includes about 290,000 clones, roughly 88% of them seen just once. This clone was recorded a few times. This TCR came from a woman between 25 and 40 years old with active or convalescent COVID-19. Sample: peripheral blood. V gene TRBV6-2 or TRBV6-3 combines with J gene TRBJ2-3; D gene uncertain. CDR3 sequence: CASSYSQDRTDTQYF. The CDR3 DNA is TGTGCCAGCAGTTACTCGCAGGATCGCACAGATACGCAGTATTTT.